This TCR beta chain appears in the sequencing data of a study of T cell responses to AZD1222 COVID-19 vaccine. Points from the study as a whole: Along spike, vaccine-associated CD4 TCRs were found throughout, with dominance at 160-218 and 743-854. Clonal diversity was possibly underestimated; the donors were predominantly white British and more often female.

Generated by immunoSEQ multiplex PCR, the TCRdb table keeps only in-frame clones and is missing some. This sample has tens of thousands of clones; 75% to 90% occur once, and the top ten carry 2% to 3%. The V gene lost 1 base and the J gene lost 5 bases, with 6 bases spanning the gap. The CDR3 extends over 12 amino acids. The V gene's germline CDR1 is MGHDK and CDR2 SYGVNS. For this clone: Antigen specificity is unknown.

This specimen was peripheral blood, taken on day 0 of AZD1222 vaccination. The TCR comes from an adult in good health. The chain joins TRBV25-1 to TRBJ2-7; TRBD1 might be the D (5 bases). The CDR3 DNA sequence: TGTGCCAGCAGTGAATCAGGGCACGAGCAGTACTTC. Translating it yields CASSESGHEQYF.